This T cell receptor (beta chain) appears in the sequencing data of a study of graft-versus-host responses after intestinal transplantation. Profiled with immunoSEQ multiplex PCR; TCRdb holds only in-frame clones, not every one. The sample consists of approximately 3,000 clones, approximately 31% of them appearing once. There are 13 residues in the CDR3. In germline, CDR1 is MNHEY, CDR2 SVGAGI. The V and J ends lost 0 bases and 6 bases respectively, with 7 bases between them. This clone came up a few times. Study-wide points: Recipient marrow harbored GvH clones, some of which surfaced first in ileum or blood.

This sample comprised alloreactive CD4+ T cells from a mixed lymphocyte reaction culture, obtained before transplantation. The subset: CFSE-low proliferating T cells sorted from roughly six-day pre-transplant mixed lymphocyte reaction (GvH or HvG direction). The clonotype originates from a human patient who was an organ donor for intestinal transplantation. The chain links TRBV6-5 to TRBJ2-3; TRBD2 is a possible D gene (5 bases). The CDR3 loop is CASSYSRRDTQYF. For the CDR3, the DNA is TGTGCCAGCAGTTACTCAAGGAGGGATACGCAGTATTTT.